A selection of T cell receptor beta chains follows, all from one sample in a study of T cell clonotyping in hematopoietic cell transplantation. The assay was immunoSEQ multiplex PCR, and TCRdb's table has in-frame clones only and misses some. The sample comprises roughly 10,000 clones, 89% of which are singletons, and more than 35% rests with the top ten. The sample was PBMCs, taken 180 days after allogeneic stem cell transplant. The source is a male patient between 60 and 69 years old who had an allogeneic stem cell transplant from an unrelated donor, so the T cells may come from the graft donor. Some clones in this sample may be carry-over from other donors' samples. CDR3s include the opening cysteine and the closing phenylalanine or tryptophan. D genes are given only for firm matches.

CASSSGTGINEQYF	TRBD1	TRBV5-4	14
CASSVAQGVGTEAFF	TRBD1	TRBV9	15
CASSPGTGGAFPRYGYTF	TRBD1	TRBV27	18
CASSPYPTGVNSPLHF	TRBD1	TRBV5-1	16
CASSLGAQGSLETQYF	-	TRBV7-9	16
CASSWDRVTDTQYF	TRBD1	TRBV4-3	14
CAIRGDRGDQPQHF	TRBD1	TRBV10-3	14
CSVHSDTNTEAFF	-	TRBV29-1	13
CASSAGLRTGINYGYTF	TRBD1	TRBV7-9	17
CASSQSPSPGELFF	-	TRBV23-1	14